This entry concerns a single TCR beta chain. Its antigen is still unknown. The entry originates in a study of OX40 agonist ivuxolimab in advanced cancers. Study summary: Patients received ivuxolimab, an agonistic anti-OX40 (CD134) antibody. General study findings and limits: It was not determined which antigens were specifically recognized by the peripheral T cells that had undergone clonal expansion.

The V and J ends lost 2 bases and 8 bases respectively, with 10 bases between them. Germline values: CDR1 MNHNY, CDR2 SVGAGI (reference sequence). CDR3 length: 12 amino acids. Produced via immunoSEQ multiplex PCR; TCRdb's table is partial and in-frame only. The table has approximately 70,000 clones, about nine tenths seen once. This chain joins TRBV6-6 and TRBJ2-7, with a tentative D call TRBD2 (5 bases). Material: CD4+ or CD8+ T cells sorted from blood, obtained in a trial of the OX40 agonist ivuxolimab. The TCR sequence derives from an adult with an advanced solid tumor such as melanoma, head and neck, liver or kidney cancer. The CDR3: CASSYEGRQQYF. The DNA for the CDR3 is TGTGCCAGCAGTTACGAGGGCCGCCAGCAGTACTTC.